This T cell receptor beta chain appears in the sequencing data of a study of cytomegalovirus exposure and HLA in healthy donors. Repertoires were generated with immunoSEQ multiplex PCR, while TCRdb's copy carries only in-frame clones and drops some. This table has roughly 100,000 clones, around 86% appearing once. The CDR3 runs to 12 residues. The germline CDR1 and CDR2 sequences are MGHDK and SYGVNS. The germline V and J ends were trimmed by 6 bases and 8 bases, with 13 bases remaining between them. Worth noting for this clone: Its antigen is undetermined.

Study-level results: Published work reported that the classifier diagnosed cytomegalovirus status with high specificity and sensitivity.

The sample consisted of PBMCs. This chain connects TRBV25-1 to TRBJ1-1, with D possibly being TRBD1 (5 bases). The receptor was derived from a woman aged 18 to 35 in good health and CMV-seropositive. CDR3 in amino acids: CASSHRGEEAFF. The CDR3 DNA sequence: TGTGCCAGCAGCCATAGGGGTGAGGAAGCTTTCTTT. The whole variable domain, filled in from reference TRBV25-1 and TRBJ1-1, reads EADIYQTPRYLVIGTGKKITLECSQTMGHDKMYWYQQDPGMELHLIHYSYGVNSTEKGDLSSESTVSRIRTEHFPLTLESARPSHTSQYLCASSHRGEEAFFGQGTRLTVV.